The 7 T cell receptor beta chains given below trace back to one sample, sequenced in a study of cytomegalovirus exposure and HLA in healthy donors. The PCR contained 60 Vbeta and 13 Jbeta primers. Sequenced by immunoSEQ multiplex PCR; TCRdb stores in-frame clones only, minus some. Of 90,000 to 120,000 clones listed, over 65% are singletons. The sequenced sample consisted of PBMCs. All receptors come from a woman aged 40 to 50 in good health and CMV-seropositive.

The chain links TRBV9 to TRBJ2-2, with TRBD2 as a possible D gene (6 bases). The CDR3 runs to 16 residues. V was pared by 0 bases and J by 4 bases, with 13 bases between. Germline V gene sequence: CDR1 SGDLS, CDR2 YYNGEE. The CDR3 region is CASSVEFLASTGELFF. For the CDR3, the DNA is TGTGCCAGCAGCGTAGAGTTTCTAGCGTCCACCGGGGAGCTGTTTTTT.

The V gene is TRBV5-1, the J gene TRBJ1-1, with D possibly matching TRBD1 (5 bases). Trimming removed 0 bases at V and 7 bases at J, with 7 bases between. This CDR3 spans 12 amino acids. The germline V gene has CDR1 SGHRS and CDR2 YFSETQ. The CDR3 DNA reads as TGCGCCAGCAGCTTGGACAGGAGTGAAGCTTTCTTT. The encoded protein is CASSLDRSEAFF.

The chain combines TRBV6-6 with TRBJ2-2; maybe TRBD2 (6 bases). This CDR3 comprises 16 residues. Germline CDR1 and CDR2: MNHNY and SVGAGI (reference sequence). Trimming left V 1 base short and J 4 bases short, with 13 bases between. The CDR3 bases are TGTGCCAGCAGTTACTTACGCGGGGCGGGCACCGGGGAGCTGTTTTTT. The encoded protein is CASSYLRGAGTGELFF.

This clone was counted between two and nine times. CDR3: CASSLVWGQGSEAFF. The DNA for the CDR3 is TGTGCCAGCAGCTTAGTGTGGGGACAAGGAAGTGAAGCTTTCTTT. V and J are TRBV7-2 and TRBJ1-1; D may be TRBD1 (6 bases). Trimming removed 1 base from V and 7 bases from J, with 16 bases in between. CDR1 is SGHTA, CDR2 FQGNSA, per germline. The CDR3 extends over 15 amino acids.

CDR3: CASILNLGDGYTF. CDR3 nucleotides: TGTGCCAGCATCCTAAATCTAGGGGATGGCTACACCTTC. The chain combines TRBV2 with TRBJ1-2, with D perhaps matching TRBD1 (5 bases). From germline, CDR1 is SNHLY and CDR2 FYNNEI. Deletions cut 7 bases from V and 6 bases from J, with 15 bases between. CDR3 size: 13 residues.

V and J are TRBV9 and TRBJ2-3; a weak D match, TRBD2 (6 bases). This CDR3 comprises 14 residues. Trimming left V 3 bases short and J 6 bases short, with 14 bases between. Germline assignment: CDR1 SGDLS and CDR2 YYNGEE. The CDR3 DNA reads as TGTGCCAGCAGCGAGGGACTCTTAGACGATACGCAGTATTTT. As protein: CASSEGLLDDTQYF.

Written as DNA, the CDR3 is TGTGCCAGCAGCTTATTTCAGGGGTACGCCGGGGAGCTGTTTTTT. Protein sequence: CASSLFQGYAGELFF. The chain couples TRBV7-2 to TRBJ2-2, with a possible D match to TRBD1 (6 bases). Germline CDR1 and CDR2: SGHTA and FQGNSA. This CDR3 has 15 residues. Trimming pared 2 bases from V and 6 bases from J, leaving 13 bases between.